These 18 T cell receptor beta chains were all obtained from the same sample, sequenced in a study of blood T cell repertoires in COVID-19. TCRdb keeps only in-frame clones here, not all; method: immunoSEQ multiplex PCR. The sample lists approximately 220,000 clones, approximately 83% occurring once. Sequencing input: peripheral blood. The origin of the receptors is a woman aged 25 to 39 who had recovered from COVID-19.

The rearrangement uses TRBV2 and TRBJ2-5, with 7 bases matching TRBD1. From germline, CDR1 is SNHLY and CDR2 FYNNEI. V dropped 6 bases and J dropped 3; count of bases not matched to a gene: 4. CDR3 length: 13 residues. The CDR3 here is CASSVGQKETQYF. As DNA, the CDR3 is TGTGCCAGCAGCGTGGGACAGAAAGAGACCCAGTACTTC.

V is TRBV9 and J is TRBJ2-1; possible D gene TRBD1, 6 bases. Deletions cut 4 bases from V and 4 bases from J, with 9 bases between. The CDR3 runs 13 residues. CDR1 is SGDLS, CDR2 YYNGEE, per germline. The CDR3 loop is CASSRDIYNEQFF. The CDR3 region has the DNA TGTGCCAGCAGCCGGGACATTTACAATGAGCAGTTCTTC.

The CDR3 region has the DNA TGTGCCAGCAGCGCCCGGGAGGAAAGACGGACCTACGAGCAGTACTTC. Translation: CASSAREERRTYEQYF. The chain has TRBV9 and TRBJ2-7, with 7 positions matching TRBD2. In germline, CDR1 is SGDLS, CDR2 YYNGEE. The trim removed 3 bases at V and 2 bases at J, leaving 11 bases unmatched. The CDR3 extends over 16 amino acids.

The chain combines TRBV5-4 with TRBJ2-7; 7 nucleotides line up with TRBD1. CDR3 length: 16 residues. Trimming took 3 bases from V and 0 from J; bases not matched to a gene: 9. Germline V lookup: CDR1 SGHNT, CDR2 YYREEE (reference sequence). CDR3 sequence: CASSWDSVSSSYEQYF. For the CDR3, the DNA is TGTGCCAGCAGCTGGGACAGCGTTTCCAGCTCCTACGAGCAGTACTTC.

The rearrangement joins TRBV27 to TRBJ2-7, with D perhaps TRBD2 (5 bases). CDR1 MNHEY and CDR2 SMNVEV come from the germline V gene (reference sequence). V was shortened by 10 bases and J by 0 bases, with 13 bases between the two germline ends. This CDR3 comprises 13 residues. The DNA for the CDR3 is TGTGCCACCGGCCGGGATAACTCCTACGAGCAGTACTTC. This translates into CATGRDNSYEQYF.

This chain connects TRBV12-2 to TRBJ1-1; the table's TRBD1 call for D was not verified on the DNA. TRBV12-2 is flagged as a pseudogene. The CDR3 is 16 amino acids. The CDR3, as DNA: TGTGCAAGTCGCTCGACAGGGGCAGCAAAGAACACTGAAGCTTTCTTT. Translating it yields CASRSTGAAKNTEAFF.

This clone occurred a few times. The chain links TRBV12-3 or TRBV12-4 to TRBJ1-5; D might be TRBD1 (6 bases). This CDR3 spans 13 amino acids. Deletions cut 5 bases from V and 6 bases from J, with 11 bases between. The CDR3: CASSPTGTQPQHF. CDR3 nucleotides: TGTGCCAGCAGTCCAACAGGGACTCAGCCCCAGCATTTT.

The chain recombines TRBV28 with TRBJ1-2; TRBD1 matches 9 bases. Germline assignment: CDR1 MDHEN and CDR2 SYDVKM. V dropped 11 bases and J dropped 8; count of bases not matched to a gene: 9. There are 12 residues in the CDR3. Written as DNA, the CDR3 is TGTGCCGGGGGACAGGGTCAGAGAGGCTACACCTTC. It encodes CAGGQGQRGYTF.

The CDR3: CASRLRGRGNQPQHF. The CDR3 DNA sequence: TGTGCCAGCAGACTCAGGGGGCGGGGAAATCAGCCCCAGCATTTT. The chain couples TRBV6-5 to TRBJ1-5; 8 bases are a match to TRBD1. The germline gives CDR1 MNHEY, CDR2 SVGAGI. The V and J ends lost 6 bases and 4 bases, in that order; junction bases with no gene match: 8. The CDR3 extends over 15 amino acids.

Written as DNA, the CDR3 is TGTGCCAGCAGCCAGGGACAGGGGAATGAGCAGTTCTTC. This gives the protein CASSQGQGNEQFF. The chain joins TRBV4-2 to TRBJ2-1; TRBD1 aligns across 10 bases. V lost 3 bases, J lost 7 bases, and 0 bases stayed unmatched. Germline V gives CDR1 LGHNA, CDR2 YNFKEQ. CDR3 length: 13 residues.

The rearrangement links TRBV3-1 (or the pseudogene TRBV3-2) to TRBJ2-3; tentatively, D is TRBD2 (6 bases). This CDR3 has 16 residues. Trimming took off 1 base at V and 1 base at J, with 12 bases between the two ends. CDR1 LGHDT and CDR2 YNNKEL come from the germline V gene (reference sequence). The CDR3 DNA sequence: TGTGCCAGCAGCCAAGGAAGGAGGGATCGCACAGATACGCAGTATTTT. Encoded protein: CASSQGRRDRTDTQYF.

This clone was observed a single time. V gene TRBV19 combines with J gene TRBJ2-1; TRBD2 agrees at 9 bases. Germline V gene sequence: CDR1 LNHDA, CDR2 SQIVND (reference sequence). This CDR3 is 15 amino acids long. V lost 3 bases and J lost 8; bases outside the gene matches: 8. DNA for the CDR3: TGTGCCAGTAGTATCTTAGCGGGAGACAACCATGAGCAGTTCTTC. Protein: CASSILAGDNHEQFF.

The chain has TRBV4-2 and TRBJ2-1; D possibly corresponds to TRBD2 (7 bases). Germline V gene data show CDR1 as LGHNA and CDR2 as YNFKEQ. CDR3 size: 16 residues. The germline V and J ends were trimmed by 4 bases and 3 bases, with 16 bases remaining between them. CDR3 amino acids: CASSPGGGGGYNEQFF. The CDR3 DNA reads TGTGCCAGCAGCCCAGGCGGGGGCGGGGGCTACAATGAGCAGTTCTTC.

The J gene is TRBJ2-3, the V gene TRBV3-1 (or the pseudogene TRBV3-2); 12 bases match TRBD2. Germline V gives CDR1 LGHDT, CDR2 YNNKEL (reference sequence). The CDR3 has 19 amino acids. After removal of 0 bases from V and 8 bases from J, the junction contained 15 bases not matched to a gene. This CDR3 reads CASSQDGTSGPPGEGTQYF. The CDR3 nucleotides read TGTGCCAGCAGCCAAGACGGGACTAGCGGGCCCCCAGGCGAGGGTACGCAGTATTTT.

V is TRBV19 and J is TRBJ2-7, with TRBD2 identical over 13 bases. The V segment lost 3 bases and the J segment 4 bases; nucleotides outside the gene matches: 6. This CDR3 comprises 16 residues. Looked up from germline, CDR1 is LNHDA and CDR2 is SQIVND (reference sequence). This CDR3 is CASSMGLTSGRYEQYF. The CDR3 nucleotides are TGTGCCAGTAGTATGGGTTTGACTAGCGGGAGGTACGAGCAGTACTTC.

The CDR3 sequence: CASSLGADGNQPQHF. CDR3 DNA: TGTGCCAGCAGCCTGGGGGCGGATGGCAATCAGCCCCAGCATTTT. This sequence joins TRBV11-1 and TRBJ1-5, with D possibly matching TRBD1 (6 bases). CDR1 is SGHAT and CDR2 is FQDESV in the germline V gene (reference sequence). Trimming cost V 5 bases and J 2 bases, with 13 bases left between them. The CDR3 consists of 15 residues. The full variable domain, with the rest looked up from reference TRBV11-1 and TRBJ1-5, is EAEVAQSPRYKITEKSQAVAFWCDPISGHATLYWYRQILGQGPELLVQFQDESVVDDSQLPKDRFSAERLKGVDSTLKIQPAELGDSAMYLCASSLGADGNQPQHFGDGTRLSIL.

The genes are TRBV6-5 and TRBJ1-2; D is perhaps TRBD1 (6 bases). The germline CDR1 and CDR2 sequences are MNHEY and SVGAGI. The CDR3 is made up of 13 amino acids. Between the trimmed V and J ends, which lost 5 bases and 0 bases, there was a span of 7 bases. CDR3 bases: TGTGCCAGCAGTCCAGGGGCTAACTATGGCTACACCTTC. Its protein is CASSPGANYGYTF.

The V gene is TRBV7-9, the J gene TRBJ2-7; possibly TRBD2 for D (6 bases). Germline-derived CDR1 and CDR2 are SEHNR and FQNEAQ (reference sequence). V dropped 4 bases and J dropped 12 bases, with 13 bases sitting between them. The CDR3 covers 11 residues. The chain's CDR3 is CASSYQRVTYF. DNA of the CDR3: TGTGCCAGCAGCTACCAGCGGGTAACGTACTTC.